The clone carrying this TCR beta chain occurred a few times. The antigen remains unidentified. A read error may account for a junction end that differs from germline. The sample comes from a study of cytomegalovirus exposure and HLA in healthy donors. Nominal health characterized the donors when sampled, though unrecorded immune exposures were likely. Overall study results and limits: With high specificity and sensitivity, the classifier reportedly diagnosed cytomegalovirus status. It was reported that TCR beta sequences correctly inferred the HLA-A and HLA-B alleles for most subjects.

This PCR relied on a set of 60 Vbeta primers and 13 Jbeta primers. In the original workflow: About 10 million shared chains were among the roughly 78 million unique TCR beta chains that a later analysis counted. TCRdb's copy holds only in-frame clones and misses some; the assay was immunoSEQ multiplex PCR. D and trimming come from the DNA, and the V and J calls and clone size come from that table. Here the sample spans roughly 140,000 clones, roughly 80% being singletons. This receptor was obtained from a male donor in good health and CMV-seronegative. Input material: PBMCs.

The CDR3 bases are TGCGCCAGCAGCCCGACAGGGGAGCACTTCACAGATACGCAGTATTTT. This codes for CASSPTGEHFTDTQYF. The V and J genes are TRBV5-4 and TRBJ2-3; 8 positions agree with TRBD1. The CDR3 consists of 16 residues. The germline V gene encodes CDR1 SGHNT and CDR2 YYREEE (reference sequence).